Listed below are T cell receptor beta chains from one sample, sequenced in a study of blood T cell repertoires in COVID-19. Repertoires were generated with immunoSEQ multiplex PCR, while TCRdb's copy carries only in-frame clones and drops some. The table lists around 140,000 clones, about three quarters of them singletons. The sample was peripheral blood. The origin of the receptors is a woman between 45 and 65 years old with active or convalescent COVID-19. Both conserved end residues are part of each CDR3. Fields, in order: J gene, V gene, CDR3 protein.

TRBJ2-5	TRBV7-3	CASTEETQYF
TRBJ1-1	TRBV29-1	CSVKNRGKDTEAFF
TRBJ2-7	TRBV9	CASSPSDYSYEQYF
TRBJ2-1	TRBV5-1	CASSLGVAGVVYNEQFF
TRBJ2-6	TRBV7-2	CASSWTGTGANVLTF
TRBJ2-7	TRBV5-1	CASSFGQYEQYF
TRBJ1-6	TRBV28	CASSLLGQSSSSPLHF
TRBJ2-3	TRBV7-9	CASSLLVPTDTQYF
TRBJ1-2	TRBV12-3/TRBV12-4	CASSHRGSEGYTF
TRBJ1-6	TRBV28	CASSLQVSNSPLHF
TRBJ2-5	TRBV11-3	CASSMRGASETQYF
TRBJ2-2	TRBV3-1/TRBV3-2	CASSPGGGGTGELFF
TRBJ1-2	TRBV4-3	CASSLLPTRDYTF
TRBJ2-7	TRBV29-1	CSVEDPDSSYEQYF
TRBJ1-1	TRBV4-3	CASSLHGRDTEAFF
TRBJ1-2	TRBV12-3/TRBV12-4	CAIQQSYYGYTF
TRBJ2-1	TRBV5-1	CASSLASASSYNEQFF
TRBJ2-7	TRBV6-2/TRBV6-3	CASSPPDDRGSYEQYF
TRBJ1-6	TRBV7-3	CASSLMANSPLHF
TRBJ1-6	TRBV6-6	CASSPSLGTLHF
TRBJ2-2	TRBV9	CASKAGAGGELFF
TRBJ2-5	TRBV19	CASSTLAGDKETQYF
TRBJ2-7	TRBV23-1	CARNKTGLAGGSYEQYF
TRBJ2-7	TRBV27	CASFDSGYEQYF
TRBJ2-7	TRBV6-2/TRBV6-3	CASSYSRTGRDEQYF
TRBJ2-2	TRBV7-3	CASSPAGTGELFF
TRBJ1-1	TRBV28	CASSFKGALGAFF
TRBJ2-3	TRBV19	CASSIGGLRTDTQYF
TRBJ2-7	TRBV27	CASSLWAGNTPSEQYF
TRBJ1-4	TRBV12-5	CASGFDEKLFF
TRBJ1-1	TRBV6-5	CASSPGQRFMAFF
TRBJ1-1	TRBV18	CASSRTDNTEAFF
TRBJ1-2	TRBV5-5	CASSVDDFRGYTF
TRBJ1-2	TRBV6-5	CASSGTGGGLYGYTF
TRBJ2-3	TRBV19	CASSIGTSGTDTQYF
TRBJ2-3	TRBV2	CASSQLASTDTQYF
TRBJ2-7	TRBV6-2/TRBV6-3	CASSLTSAGREQYF
TRBJ2-4	TRBV30	CAWSEGTGRNIQYF
TRBJ2-5	TRBV30	CAWDSPGTGGETQYF
TRBJ1-4	TRBV2	CASSLQGPNEKLFF